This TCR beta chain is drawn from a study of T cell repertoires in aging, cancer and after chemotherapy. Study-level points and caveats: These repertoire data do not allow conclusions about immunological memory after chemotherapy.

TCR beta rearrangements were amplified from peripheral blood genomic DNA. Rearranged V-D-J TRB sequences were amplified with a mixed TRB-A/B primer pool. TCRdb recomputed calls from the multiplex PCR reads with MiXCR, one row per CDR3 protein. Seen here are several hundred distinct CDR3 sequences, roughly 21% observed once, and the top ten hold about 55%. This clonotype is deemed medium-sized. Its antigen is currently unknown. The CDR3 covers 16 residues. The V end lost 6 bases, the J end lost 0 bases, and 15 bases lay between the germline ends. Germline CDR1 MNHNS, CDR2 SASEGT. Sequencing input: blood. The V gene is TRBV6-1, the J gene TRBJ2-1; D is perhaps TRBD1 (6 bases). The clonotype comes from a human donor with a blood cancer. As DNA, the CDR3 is TGTGCCAGCAGGAACGACAGGCGTAGCTCCTACAATGAGCAGTTCTTC. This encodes CASRNDRRSSYNEQFF.